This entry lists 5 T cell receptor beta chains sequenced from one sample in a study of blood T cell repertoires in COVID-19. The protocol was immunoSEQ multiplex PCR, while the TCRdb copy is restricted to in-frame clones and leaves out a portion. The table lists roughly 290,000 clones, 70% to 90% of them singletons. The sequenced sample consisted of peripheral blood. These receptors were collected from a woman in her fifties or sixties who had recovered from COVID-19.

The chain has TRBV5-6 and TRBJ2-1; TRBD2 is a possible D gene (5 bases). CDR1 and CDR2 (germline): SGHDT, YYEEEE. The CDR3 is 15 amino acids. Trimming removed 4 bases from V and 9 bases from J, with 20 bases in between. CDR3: CASSLTRLIIGEQFF. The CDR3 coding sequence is TGTGCCAGCAGCCTCACCCGACTAATTATTGGTGAGCAGTTCTTC.

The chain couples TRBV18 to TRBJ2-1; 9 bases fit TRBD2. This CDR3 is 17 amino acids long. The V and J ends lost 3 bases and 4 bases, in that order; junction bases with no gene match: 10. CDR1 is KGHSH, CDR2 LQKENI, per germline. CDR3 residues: CASSPNIAGAGYNEQFF. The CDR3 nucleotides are TGTGCCAGCTCACCGAACATAGCGGGGGCCGGATACAATGAGCAGTTCTTC.

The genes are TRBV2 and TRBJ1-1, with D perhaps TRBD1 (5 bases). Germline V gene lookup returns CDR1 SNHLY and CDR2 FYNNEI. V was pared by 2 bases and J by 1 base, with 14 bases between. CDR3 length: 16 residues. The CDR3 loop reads CASSERAGSPNTEAFF. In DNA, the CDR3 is TGTGCCAGCAGTGAAAGGGCAGGGTCTCCGAACACTGAAGCTTTCTTT.

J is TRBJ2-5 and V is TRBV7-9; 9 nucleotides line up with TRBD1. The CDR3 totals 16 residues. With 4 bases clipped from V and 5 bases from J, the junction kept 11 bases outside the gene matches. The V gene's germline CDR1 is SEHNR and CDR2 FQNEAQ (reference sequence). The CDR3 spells CASSWGQGSRTETQYF. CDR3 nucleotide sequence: TGTGCCAGCAGCTGGGGACAGGGCTCCAGAACGGAGACCCAGTACTTC.

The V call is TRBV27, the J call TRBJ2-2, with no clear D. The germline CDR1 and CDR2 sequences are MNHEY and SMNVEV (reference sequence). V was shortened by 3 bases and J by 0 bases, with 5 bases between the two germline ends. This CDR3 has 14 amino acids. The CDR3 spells CASSFSSNTGELFF. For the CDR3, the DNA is TGTGCCAGCAGTTTTTCGTCGAACACCGGGGAGCTGTTTTTT.